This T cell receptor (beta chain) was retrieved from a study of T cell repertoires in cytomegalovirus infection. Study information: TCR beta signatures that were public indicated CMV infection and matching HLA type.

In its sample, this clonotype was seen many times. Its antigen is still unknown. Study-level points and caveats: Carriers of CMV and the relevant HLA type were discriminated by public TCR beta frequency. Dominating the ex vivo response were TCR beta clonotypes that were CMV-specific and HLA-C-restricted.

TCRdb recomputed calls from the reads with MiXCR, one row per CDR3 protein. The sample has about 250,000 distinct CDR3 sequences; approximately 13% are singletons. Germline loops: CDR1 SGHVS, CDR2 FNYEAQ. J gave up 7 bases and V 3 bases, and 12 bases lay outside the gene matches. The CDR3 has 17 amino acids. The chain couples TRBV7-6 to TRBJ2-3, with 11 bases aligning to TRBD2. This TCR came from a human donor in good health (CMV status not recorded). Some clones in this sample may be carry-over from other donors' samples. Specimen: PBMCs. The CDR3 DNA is TGTGCCAGCAGCTTCAACTTCGGGACTAGCGGAACCTATACGCAGTATTTT. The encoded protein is CASSFNFGTSGTYTQYF. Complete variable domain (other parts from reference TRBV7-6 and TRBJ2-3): GAGVSQSPRYKVTKRGQDVALRCDPISGHVSLYWYRQALGQGPEFLTYFNYEAQQDKSGLPNDRFSAERPEGSISTLTIQRTEQRDSAMYRCASSFNFGTSGTYTQYFGPGTRLTVL.